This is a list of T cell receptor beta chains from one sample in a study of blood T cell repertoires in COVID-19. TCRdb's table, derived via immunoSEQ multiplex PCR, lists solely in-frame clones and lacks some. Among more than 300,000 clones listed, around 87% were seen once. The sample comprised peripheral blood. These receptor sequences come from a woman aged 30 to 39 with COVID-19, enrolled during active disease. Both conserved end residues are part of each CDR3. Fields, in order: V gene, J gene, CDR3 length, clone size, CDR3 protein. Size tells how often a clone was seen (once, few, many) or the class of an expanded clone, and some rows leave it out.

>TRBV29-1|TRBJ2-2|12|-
CSGGQAAGELFF
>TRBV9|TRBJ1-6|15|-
CASSRRSLGDSPLHF
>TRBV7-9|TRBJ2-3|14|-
CASSLSGGWDTQYF
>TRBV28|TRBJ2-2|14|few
CASRGGGITGELFF
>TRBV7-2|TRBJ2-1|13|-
CASSRSGGNEQFF
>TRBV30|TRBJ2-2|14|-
CACGGIGNTGELFF
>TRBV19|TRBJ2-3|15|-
CASSSDRRGTDTQYF
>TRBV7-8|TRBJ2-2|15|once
CASSLSGSRAGELFF
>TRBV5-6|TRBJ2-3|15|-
CASSLIDSGTDTQYF
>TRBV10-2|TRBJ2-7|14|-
CASRRGQVGDEQYF
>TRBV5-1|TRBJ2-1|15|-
CASSRGQPPFNEQFF
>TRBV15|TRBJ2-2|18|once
CATSRDTSGRSGTGELFF
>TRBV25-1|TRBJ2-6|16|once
CASSLTSLSGANVLTF
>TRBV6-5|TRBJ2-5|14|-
CASSSWGLQETQYF
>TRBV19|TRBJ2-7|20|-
CASSTYYGRTGGKNVYEQYF
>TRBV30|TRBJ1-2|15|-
CAWSGSGGHHYGYTF
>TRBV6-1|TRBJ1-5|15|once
CASSEKGMSNQPQHF
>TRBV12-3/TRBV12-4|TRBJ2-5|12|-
CASRGGQETQYF
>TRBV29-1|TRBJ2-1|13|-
CSASRRGDNEQFF
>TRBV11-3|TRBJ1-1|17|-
CASSPGLSDRENTEAFF
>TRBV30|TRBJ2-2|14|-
CAWTFGLNTGELFF
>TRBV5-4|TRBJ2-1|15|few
CASSSGTPSGWRQFF
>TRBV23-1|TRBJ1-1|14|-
CASSQRPSNTEAFF
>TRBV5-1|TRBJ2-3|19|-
CASSWRLAGGPVGADTQYF
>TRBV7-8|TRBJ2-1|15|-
CASSFGLLWRNEQFF
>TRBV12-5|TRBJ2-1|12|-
CASTEAGNEQFF
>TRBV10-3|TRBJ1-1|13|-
CAILQDLNTEAFF
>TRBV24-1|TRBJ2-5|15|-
CATSEARGLRETQYF
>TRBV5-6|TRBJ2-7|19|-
CASSPIRGPGGRTSYEQYF
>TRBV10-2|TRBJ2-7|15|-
CASSPGTGYSYEQYF
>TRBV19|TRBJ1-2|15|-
CASSRITGGAYGYTF
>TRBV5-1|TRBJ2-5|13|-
CASSEGEGETQYF
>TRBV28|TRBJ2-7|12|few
CASSLRSVEQYF
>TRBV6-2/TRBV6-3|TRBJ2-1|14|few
CASSYSGQRNEQFF
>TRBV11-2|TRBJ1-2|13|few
CASSPTVASGYTF
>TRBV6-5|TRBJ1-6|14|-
CATALTGFNSPLHF
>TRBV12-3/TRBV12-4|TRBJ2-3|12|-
CASSFFSDTQYF
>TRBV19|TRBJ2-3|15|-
CASSSNQGYTDTQYF
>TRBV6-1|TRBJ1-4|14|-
CASSERQVPEKLFF
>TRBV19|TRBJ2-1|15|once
CASSYSGGPYNEQFF
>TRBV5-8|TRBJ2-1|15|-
CASSRPGTGYNEQFF
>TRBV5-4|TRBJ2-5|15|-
CASSRRQGKEETQYF
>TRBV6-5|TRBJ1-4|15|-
CASRSGQARNEKLFF
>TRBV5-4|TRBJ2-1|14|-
CASSLGLANNEQFF
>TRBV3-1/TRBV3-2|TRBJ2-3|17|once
CASSQDRLATPSDTQYF
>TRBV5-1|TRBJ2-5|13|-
CASRASGTETQYF
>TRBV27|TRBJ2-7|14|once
CASKRQGAEYEQYF
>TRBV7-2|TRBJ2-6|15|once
CASSPRGSGANVLTF
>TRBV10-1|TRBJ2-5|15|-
CASRRSLAGRETQYF
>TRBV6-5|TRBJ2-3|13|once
CASGRDYSDTQYF
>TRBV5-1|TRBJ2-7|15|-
CASRDRDSILVEQYF
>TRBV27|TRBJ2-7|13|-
CASSLSALREQYF
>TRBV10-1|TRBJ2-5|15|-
CASSESEGEWETQYF
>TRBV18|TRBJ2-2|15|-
CASSPPTGLAGELFF
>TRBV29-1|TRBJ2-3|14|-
CSVPSGSRIDTQYF